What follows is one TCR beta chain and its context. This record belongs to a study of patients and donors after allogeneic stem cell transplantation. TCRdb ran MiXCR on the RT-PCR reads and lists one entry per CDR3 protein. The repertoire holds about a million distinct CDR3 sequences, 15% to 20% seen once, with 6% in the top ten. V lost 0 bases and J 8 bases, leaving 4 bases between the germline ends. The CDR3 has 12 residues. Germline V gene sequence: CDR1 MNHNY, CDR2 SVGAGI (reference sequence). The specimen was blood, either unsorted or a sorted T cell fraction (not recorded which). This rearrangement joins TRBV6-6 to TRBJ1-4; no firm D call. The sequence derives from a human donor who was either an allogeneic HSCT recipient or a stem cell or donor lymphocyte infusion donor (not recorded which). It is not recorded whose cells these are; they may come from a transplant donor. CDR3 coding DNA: TGTGCCAGCAGTTACTCGGAGGAAAAACTGTTTTTT. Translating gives CASSYSEEKLFF.